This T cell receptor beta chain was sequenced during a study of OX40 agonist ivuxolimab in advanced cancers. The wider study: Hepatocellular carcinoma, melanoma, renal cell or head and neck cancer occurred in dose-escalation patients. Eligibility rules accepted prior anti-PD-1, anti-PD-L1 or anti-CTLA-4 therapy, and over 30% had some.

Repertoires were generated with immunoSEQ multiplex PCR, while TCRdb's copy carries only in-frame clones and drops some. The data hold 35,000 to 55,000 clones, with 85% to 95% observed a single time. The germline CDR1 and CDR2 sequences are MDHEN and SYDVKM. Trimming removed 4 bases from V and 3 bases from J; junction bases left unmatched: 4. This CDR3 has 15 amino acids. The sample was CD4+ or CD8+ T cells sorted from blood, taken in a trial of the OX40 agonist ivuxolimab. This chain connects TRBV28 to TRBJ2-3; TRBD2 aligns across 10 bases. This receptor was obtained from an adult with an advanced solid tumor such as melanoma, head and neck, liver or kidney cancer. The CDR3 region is CASSWVAGGTDTQYF. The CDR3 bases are TGTGCCAGCAGTTGGGTAGCGGGAGGTACAGATACGCAGTATTTT.